Listed below are T cell receptor beta chains from one sample, sequenced in a study of cytomegalovirus exposure and HLA in healthy donors. Libraries were prepared by immunoSEQ multiplex PCR; TCRdb keeps only in-frame clonotypes and omits some of them. The sample has over 150,000 clones, over 75% seen once. The sequencing input was PBMCs. The receptors were gathered from a woman aged 30 to 39 in good health and CMV-seronegative. Both conserved end residues are part of each CDR3. A D gene is named only where the DNA matches it firmly. Where a row states a size, it is once, few, many or the class of an expanded clone; other rows omit it.

d_gene	v_gene	j_gene	abundance	CDR3nt	CDR3aa
TRBD1	TRBV25-1	TRBJ1-1	once	TGTGCCAGCAGTGACCTTCGGACAGGGGGCGGTGAAGCTTTCTTT	CASSDLRTGGGEAFF
-	TRBV6-1	TRBJ1-1	once	TGTGCCAGCATCCGAGGGAACACTGAAGCTTTCTTT	CASIRGNTEAFF
-	TRBV6-1	TRBJ1-2	-	TGTGCCAGCGGGCTGTCCTATGGCTACACCTTC	CASGLSYGYTF
-	TRBV21-1	TRBJ2-7	-	TGTGCCAGCAGCAAAGCAAAGGGGCGGGAGACCCCCTACGAGCAGTACTTC	CASSKAKGRETPYEQYF
-	TRBV9	TRBJ2-1	-	TGTGCCAGCAGCGTGTCAGGTCCCAATGAGCAGTTCTTC	CASSVSGPNEQFF
-	TRBV7-2	TRBJ1-4	-	TGTGCCAGCAGCTTACTGGGCACTAATGAAAAACTGTTTTTT	CASSLLGTNEKLFF
-	TRBV27	TRBJ1-1	-	TGTGCCAGTGAGCTTTTTGCGGGGACTGAAGCTTTCTTT	CASELFAGTEAFF
TRBD1	TRBV7-6	TRBJ1-4	-	TGTGCCAGCAGCCGGGACAGAAATGAAAAACTGTTTTTT	CASSRDRNEKLFF
TRBD2	TRBV7-9	TRBJ2-1	-	TGTGCCAGCAGCCGTCCGACTAGCGGAATCTACAATGAGCAGTTCTTC	CASSRPTSGIYNEQFF
-	TRBV9	TRBJ1-1	-	TGTGCCAGCAGCGCGGACCGGACGGACGCAACGGGGGGGAACACTGAAGCTTTCTTT	CASSADRTDATGGNTEAFF
TRBD2	TRBV10-3	TRBJ2-1	few	TGTGCCATCAGTGACGGCGGGAGCTCCTACAATGAGCAGTTCTTC	CAISDGGSSYNEQFF
-	TRBV5-1	TRBJ1-1	-	TGCGCCAGCAGCTTGGGAGGGGGTAACACTGAAGCTTTCTTT	CASSLGGGNTEAFF
-	TRBV28	TRBJ1-2	-	TGTGCCAGCAGTTTATTGGCAGGGGAAGGCGGCTATGGCTACACCTTC	CASSLLAGEGGYGYTF
TRBD2	TRBV15	TRBJ2-1	-	TGTGCCACCAGCAGATCAGGACTAGCGCGAGACAATGAGCAGTTCTTC	CATSRSGLARDNEQFF
-	TRBV30	TRBJ2-7	few	TGTGCCTGGAGTGCGAACCAAGCCGGTTTTTACGAGCAGTACTTC	CAWSANQAGFYEQYF
-	TRBV7-2	TRBJ1-5	-	TGTGCCAGCAGCTTAGTAAGCAGGGGTCAACAGCCCCAGCATTTT	CASSLVSRGQQPQHF
-	TRBV27	TRBJ2-3	few	TGTGCCAGCAGTTTATTCCGGGACACCAGCACAGATACGCAGTATTTT	CASSLFRDTSTDTQYF
TRBD2	TRBV27	TRBJ2-1	-	TGTGCCAGCAGCAAGAATCCGAGCGGGAGTTACAATGAGCAGTTCTTC	CASSKNPSGSYNEQFF
TRBD1	TRBV19	TRBJ1-3	-	TGTGCCAGTAGTACTAGGACAGGCCGCTCTGGAAACACCATATATTTT	CASSTRTGRSGNTIYF
TRBD2	TRBV10-1	TRBJ2-1	few	TGCGCCAGCACCCCTGGACTAGCGGACTCCTACAATGAGCAGTTCTTC	CASTPGLADSYNEQFF
TRBD1	TRBV5-5	TRBJ1-1	-	TGTGCCAGCAGCTCAGGGGGCACGGACACTGAAGCTTTCTTT	CASSSGGTDTEAFF
-	TRBV21-1	TRBJ2-7	-	TGTGCCAGCAGCCAAGATGGTCTAGCGTCACCCCTGGACGAGCAGTACTTC	CASSQDGLASPLDEQYF
-	TRBV7-2	TRBJ2-7	few	TGTGCCAGCAGCTTACGCAGGGGTCCACTCGAGCAGTACTTC	CASSLRRGPLEQYF
TRBD1	TRBV4-1	TRBJ2-5	-	TGCGCCAGCAGCCAAGGGACAGGCCGGATGGGAGAGACCCAGTACTTC	CASSQGTGRMGETQYF
TRBD1	TRBV19	TRBJ1-2	-	TGTGCCAGTAGTTTATCCGGGACAGCCCAGCGCTACACCTTC	CASSLSGTAQRYTF
-	TRBV29-1	TRBJ1-2	-	TGCAGCGTTGAAGATGCAGGGTTGTTGGATGGCTACACCTTC	CSVEDAGLLDGYTF
-	TRBV2	TRBJ2-5	-	TGTGCCAGCCGGGAGTACCAAGAGACCCAGTACTTC	CASREYQETQYF
TRBD1	TRBV6-7	TRBJ1-2	-	TGTGCCAGCAGTTATGCCGGACAGGATAACTATGGCTACACCTTC	CASSYAGQDNYGYTF
-	TRBV5-1	TRBJ1-1	once	TGCGCCAGCAGCTCGATCCGAGGGAACACTGAAGCTTTCTTT	CASSSIRGNTEAFF
TRBD1	TRBV5-1	TRBJ1-2	-	TGCGCCAGCAGCCCTGGACAGGTTAACTATGGCTACACCTTC	CASSPGQVNYGYTF
-	TRBV18	TRBJ2-7	-	TGTGCCAGCTCTTATGGCCGGGGCTACGAGCAGTACTTC	CASSYGRGYEQYF
-	TRBV13	TRBJ2-1	-	TGTGCCAGCAGCCCAGGGTTTAGCTCCTACAATGAGCAGTTCTTC	CASSPGFSSYNEQFF
-	TRBV7-2	TRBJ2-7	-	TGTGCCAGCAGCCCCCGCCGGTCAACCACCTACGAGCAGTACTTC	CASSPRRSTTYEQYF
TRBD2	TRBV5-1	TRBJ2-7	-	TGCGCCAGCACCCCAACTAGCGGTTCCTACGAGCAGTACTTC	CASTPTSGSYEQYF
-	TRBV7-6	TRBJ2-7	few	TGTGCCAGCAGCTTAGGTTACACCACCTACGAGCAGTACTTC	CASSLGYTTYEQYF
TRBD1	TRBV29-1	TRBJ2-7	once	TGCAGCGTTTCGGGACAGGGGGCTTACGAGCAGTACTTC	CSVSGQGAYEQYF
-	TRBV7-9	TRBJ1-1	few	TGTGCCAGCAGCTTAGGTGGACAAGTCGGGACTGAAGCTTTCTTT	CASSLGGQVGTEAFF
TRBD1	TRBV15	TRBJ2-7	few	TGTGCCACCAGCCGACAGAGGGGGCTTCAAGGATCCTACGAGCAGTACTTC	CATSRQRGLQGSYEQYF
-	TRBV30	TRBJ2-6	-	TGTGCCTGGAAAGAGAGCTCTGGGGCCAACGTCCTGACTTTC	CAWKESSGANVLTF
-	TRBV14	TRBJ2-5	-	TGTGCCAGCAGCGACCCAGGGCTCTTCCAAGAGACCCAGTACTTC	CASSDPGLFQETQYF
-	TRBV18	TRBJ1-5	-	TGTGCCAGCTCACCGGCAGGGGATCAGCCCCAGCATTTT	CASSPAGDQPQHF
-	TRBV5-1	TRBJ2-7	-	TGCGCCAGCAGCTTCCGGGCAGGGGTTGCCTACGAGCAGTACTTC	CASSFRAGVAYEQYF
TRBD2	TRBV5-1	TRBJ2-1	-	TGCGCCAGCAGCTTGGGGCCAGGACTAGCCTACAATGAGCAGTTCTTC	CASSLGPGLAYNEQFF
-	TRBV9	TRBJ2-3	-	TGTGCCAGCACCAAGTCACCCACTAGCACAGATACGCAGTATTTT	CASTKSPTSTDTQYF
-	TRBV2	TRBJ2-7	-	TGTGCCAGCAAGTCCCAGTGGTGGGGCGAAATGACGCTGGAACGCTACGAGCAGTACTTC	CASKSQWWGEMTLERYEQYF
TRBD2	TRBV28	TRBJ2-1	-	TGTGCCAGCAGACCAGCCGGGACTAGACACAATGAGCAGTTCTTC	CASRPAGTRHNEQFF
TRBD1	TRBV6-1	TRBJ2-2	-	TGTGCCGGGGGACAGGGAAACACCGGGGAGCTGTTTTTT	CAGGQGNTGELFF
-	TRBV19	TRBJ1-4	-	TGTGCCAGTAGTACGGGACATGGTAATGAAAAACTGTTTTTT	CASSTGHGNEKLFF
-	TRBV10-1	TRBJ1-2	-	TGCGCCAGCAGTGAGTGGCCCTCCTATGGCTACACCTTC	CASSEWPSYGYTF
-	TRBV28	TRBJ1-1	-	TGTGCCAGCCACAGAACCCGGCGCGACACTGAAGCTTTCTTT	CASHRTRRDTEAFF
-	TRBV7-8	TRBJ1-1	-	TGTGCCAGCAGCTTAGCTTTAGCAGCGAACACTGAAGCTTTCTTT	CASSLALAANTEAFF
-	TRBV29-1	TRBJ1-5	-	TGCAGCGTACAGGAGTACAATCAGCCCCAGCATTTT	CSVQEYNQPQHF
-	TRBV2	TRBJ1-3	-	TGTGCCAGCAGTTACTCTGGAAACACCATATATTTT	CASSYSGNTIYF
-	TRBV6-5	TRBJ2-5	few	TGTGCCAGCAGTAGCCCTGGTGGGACCCAGTACTTC	CASSSPGGTQYF
TRBD2	TRBV5-1	TRBJ2-1	few	TGCGCCAGCAGACTAGCGGGGGGGCCCTATGAGCAGTTCTTC	CASRLAGGPYEQFF